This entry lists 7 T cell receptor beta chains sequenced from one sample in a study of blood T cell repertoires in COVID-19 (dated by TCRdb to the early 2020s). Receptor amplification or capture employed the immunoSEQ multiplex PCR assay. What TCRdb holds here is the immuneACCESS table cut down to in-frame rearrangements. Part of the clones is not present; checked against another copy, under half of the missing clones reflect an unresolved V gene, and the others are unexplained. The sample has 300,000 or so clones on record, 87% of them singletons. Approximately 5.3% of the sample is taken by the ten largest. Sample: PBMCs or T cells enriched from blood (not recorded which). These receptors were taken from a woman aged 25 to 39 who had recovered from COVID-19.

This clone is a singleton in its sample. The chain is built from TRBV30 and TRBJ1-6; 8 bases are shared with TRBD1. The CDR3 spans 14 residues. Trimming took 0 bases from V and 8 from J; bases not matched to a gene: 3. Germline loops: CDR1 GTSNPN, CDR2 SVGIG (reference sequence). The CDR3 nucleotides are TGTGCCTGGAGTGTAGGGGACAGGTATTCACCCCTCCACTTT. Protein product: CAWSVGDRYSPLHF.

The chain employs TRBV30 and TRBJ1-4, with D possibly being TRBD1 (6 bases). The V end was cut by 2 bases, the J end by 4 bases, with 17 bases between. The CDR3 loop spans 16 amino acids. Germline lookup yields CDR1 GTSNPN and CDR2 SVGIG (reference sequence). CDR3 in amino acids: CAWSNVRTVLNEKLFF. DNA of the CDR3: TGTGCCTGGAGTAACGTCCGGACAGTTCTTAATGAAAAACTGTTTTTT. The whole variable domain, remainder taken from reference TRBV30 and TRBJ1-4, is SQTIHQWPATLVQPVGSPLSLECTVEGTSNPNLYWYRQAAGRGLQLLFYSVGIGQISSEVPQNLSASRPQDRQFILSSKKLLLSDSGFYLCAWSNVRTVLNEKLFFGSGTQLSVL.

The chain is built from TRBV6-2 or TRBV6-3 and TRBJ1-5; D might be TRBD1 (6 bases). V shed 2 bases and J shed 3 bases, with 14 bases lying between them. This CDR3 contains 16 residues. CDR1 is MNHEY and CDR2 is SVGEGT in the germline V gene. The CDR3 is CASSYHRARDNQPQHF. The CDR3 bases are TGTGCCAGCAGTTACCACAGGGCACGAGACAATCAGCCCCAGCATTTT.

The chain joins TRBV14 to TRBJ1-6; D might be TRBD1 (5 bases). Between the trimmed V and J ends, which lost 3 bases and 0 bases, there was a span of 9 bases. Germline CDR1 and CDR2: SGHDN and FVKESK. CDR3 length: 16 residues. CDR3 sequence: CASSQIGGSYNSPLHF. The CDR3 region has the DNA TGTGCCAGCAGCCAGATCGGGGGCTCCTATAATTCACCCCTCCACTTT.

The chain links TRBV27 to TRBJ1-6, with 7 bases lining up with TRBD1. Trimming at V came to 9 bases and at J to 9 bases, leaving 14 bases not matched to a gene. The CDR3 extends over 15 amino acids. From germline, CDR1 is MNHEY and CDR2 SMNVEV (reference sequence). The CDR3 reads CASSRNTGVGSPLHF. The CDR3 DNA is TGTGCCAGTAGTCGCAATACAGGGGTCGGTTCACCCCTCCACTTT.

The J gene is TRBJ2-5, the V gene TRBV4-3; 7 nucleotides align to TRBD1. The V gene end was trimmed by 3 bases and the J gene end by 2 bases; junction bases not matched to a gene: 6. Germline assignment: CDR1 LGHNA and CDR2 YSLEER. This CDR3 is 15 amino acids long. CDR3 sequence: CASSQDTGVQETQYF. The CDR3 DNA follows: TGCGCCAGCAGCCAGGATACAGGGGTTCAAGAGACCCAGTACTTC.

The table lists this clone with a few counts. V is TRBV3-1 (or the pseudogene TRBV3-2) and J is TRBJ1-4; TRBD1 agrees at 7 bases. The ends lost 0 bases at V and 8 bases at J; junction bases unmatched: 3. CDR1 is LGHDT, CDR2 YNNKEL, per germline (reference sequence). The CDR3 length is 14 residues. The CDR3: CASSQERGREKLFF. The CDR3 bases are TGTGCCAGCAGCCAAGAAAGGGGGCGAGAAAAACTGTTTTTT.